Listed below are T cell receptor beta chains from one sample, sequenced in a study of beta chain features in type 1 diabetes. The protocol was immunoSEQ multiplex PCR, while the TCRdb copy is restricted to in-frame clones and leaves out a portion. The table has around 340,000 clones, around a fifth seen once. Sample: naive CD4+ T cells from blood. Receptor source: a woman between 18 and 29 years old in good health. The CDR3 runs from the conserved cysteine through the conserved F or W. D genes are given only for firm matches. Expanded clones are given a class, and other clones once, few, many or no size at all.

clone_size d_call j_call v_call cdr3_nt cdr3_aa
few . TRBJ2-7 TRBV7-9 TGTGCCAGCAGCTCCAGACAGAGCTACGAGCAGTACTTC CASSSRQSYEQYF
few . TRBJ2-1 TRBV7-8 TGTGCCAGCAGCTTGGATCTTGACTCGCGTGAGCAGTTCTTC CASSLDLDSREQFF
. . TRBJ1-1 TRBV7-2 TGTGCCAGCAGCTTCCCAGGGGAGGGGAAGAACACTGAAGCTTTCTTT CASSFPGEGKNTEAFF
. . TRBJ1-5 TRBV19 TGTGCCAGTACGGGGCAGGGGAGTGGCAGCAATCAGCCCCAGCATTTT CASTGQGSGSNQPQHF
few TRBD2 TRBJ2-3 TRBV7-2 TGTGCCAGCAGCTTAGGACTAGCGGGGGGGGATACGCAGTATTTT CASSLGLAGGDTQYF
few . TRBJ1-2 TRBV7-9 TGTGCCAGCAGCGCCGGGACTAACTATGGCTACACCTTC CASSAGTNYGYTF
. TRBD2 TRBJ2-1 TRBV5-1 TGCGCCAGCAGCCCCGGGACTAGCGGGACCAATGAGCAGTTCTTC CASSPGTSGTNEQFF
few . TRBJ1-5 TRBV28 TGTGCCAGCACAAACAGGGGCAATCAGCCCCAGCATTTT CASTNRGNQPQHF
few . TRBJ2-7 TRBV12-5 TGTGCTAGTGGTGCAGGACTCGCGCTGGGGGAGCAGTACTTC CASGAGLALGEQYF
. . TRBJ2-5 TRBV2 TGTGCCAGCAGACAGGGATTGCAGACCCAGTACTTC CASRQGLQTQYF
few TRBD1 TRBJ1-2 TRBV2 TGTGCCATTAGGGACAGGGCTTCCGGCTACACCTTC CAIRDRASGYTF
few . TRBJ2-3 TRBV4-3 TGCGCCAGCAGCCAGCAACGGGACACAGATACGCAGTATTTT CASSQQRDTDTQYF
. TRBD2 TRBJ2-1 TRBV5-6 TGTGCCAGCAGCTTGGAGACGGGGGGGCTGAACAATGAGCAGTTCTTC CASSLETGGLNNEQFF
few . TRBJ2-5 TRBV9 TGTGCCAGCAGCGTGAGCTCAACCGAAAAGACCCAGTACTTC CASSVSSTEKTQYF
few TRBD2 TRBJ2-7 TRBV30 TGTGCCTGGAGTCGCCCCGGGGCTAGCGGTTCCTACGAGCAGTACTTC CAWSRPGASGSYEQYF
. . TRBJ2-7 TRBV30 TGTGCCTGCACCCGAGCGGCGGGCACCTCCTCGTCCGAGCAGTACTTC CACTRAAGTSSSEQYF
. . TRBJ2-7 TRBV29-1 TGCAGCGTGGGGGGACAGTCTCAAACCTACGAGCAGTACTTC CSVGGQSQTYEQYF
. . TRBJ1-1 TRBV9 TGTGCCAGCAGCAGCAGACAGGTGAACACTGAAGCTTTCTTT CASSSRQVNTEAFF
few . TRBJ2-7 TRBV29-1 TGCAGCGTGACAGTATCCTACGAGCAGTACTTC CSVTVSYEQYF
once TRBD2 TRBJ2-7 TRBV9 TGTGCCAGCAGCCAGTGGGGGGCGGGAGGGGGAGACGAGCAGTACTTC CASSQWGAGGGDEQYF
. . TRBJ1-1 TRBV30 TGTGCCTGGGCGGAGCGAGCGGGCACTGAAGCTTTCTTT CAWAERAGTEAFF
. TRBD1 TRBJ2-7 TRBV28 TGTGCCAGCAACTTAGGGACAGGCTACGAGCAGTACTTC CASNLGTGYEQYF
. . TRBJ1-1 TRBV9 TGTGCCAGCAGCGTGGGGGACATTATGAACACTGAAGCTTTCTTT CASSVGDIMNTEAFF
. TRBD1 TRBJ1-5 TRBV30 TGTGCCTGGAGCGGGGACAGGGGAAACAATCAGCCCCAGCATTTT CAWSGDRGNNQPQHF
once . TRBJ2-3 TRBV2 TGTGCCAGCATGCTCGCGGGAAGCACAGATACGCAGTATTTT CASMLAGSTDTQYF
. TRBD1 TRBJ2-2 TRBV5-1 TGCGCCAGCAGCGGGGGACAGGGGGCGCGAGCCGGGGAGCTGTTTTTT CASSGGQGARAGELFF
. TRBD2 TRBJ2-5 TRBV7-6 TGTGCCAGCAGCTTATTTACTAGCGGGGGCCAAGAGACCCAGTACTTC CASSLFTSGGQETQYF